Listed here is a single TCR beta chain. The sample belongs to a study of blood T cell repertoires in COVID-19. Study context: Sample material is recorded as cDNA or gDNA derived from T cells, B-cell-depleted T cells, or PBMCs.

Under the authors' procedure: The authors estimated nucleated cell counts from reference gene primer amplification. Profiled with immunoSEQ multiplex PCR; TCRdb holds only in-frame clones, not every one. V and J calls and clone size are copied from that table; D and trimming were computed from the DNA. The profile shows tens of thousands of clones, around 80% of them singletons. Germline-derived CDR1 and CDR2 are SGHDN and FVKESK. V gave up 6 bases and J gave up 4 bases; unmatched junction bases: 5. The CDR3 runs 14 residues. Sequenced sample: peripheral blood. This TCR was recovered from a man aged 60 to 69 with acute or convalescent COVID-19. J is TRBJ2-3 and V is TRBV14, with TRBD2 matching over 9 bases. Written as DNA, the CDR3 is TGTGCCAGCAGAAGCGGGGGGCCTTCAGATACGCAGTATTTT. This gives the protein CASRSGGPSDTQYF. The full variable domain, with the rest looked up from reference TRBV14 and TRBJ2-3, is EAGVTQFPSHSVIEKGQTVTLRCDPISGHDNLYWYRRVMGKEIKFLLHFVKESKQDESGMPNNRFLAERTGGTYSTLKVQPAELEDSGVYFCASRSGGPSDTQYFGPGTRLTVL.